This T cell receptor (beta chain) was profiled in a study of regulatory T cells in long-lasting Graves disease. Described time point: persistent/refractory GD, antithyroid drugs over 5 years with positive TRAb. With RNA extracted from PBMCs as input, the TCR library was made. Diagnosing Graves' disease relied on the American Thyroid Association guidelines. This clonotype was counted ten times or more. CDR1 is MNHEY and CDR2 is SMNVEV in the germline V gene (reference sequence). The germline V and J ends were trimmed by 5 bases and 0 bases, with 8 bases remaining between them. This CDR3 has 15 amino acids. Relying on iRepertoire HTBI primers and Arm-PCR of CDR3 regions, the team built TCR beta libraries. TCRdb fed the multiplex PCR reads into MiXCR, producing one record per CDR3 protein. The sample yields around 460,000 distinct CDR3 sequences, approximately 23% seen once.

The clonotype originates from a female donor with Graves disease. The sequenced sample was peripheral blood mononuclear cells (PBMCs), obtained when the disease was refractory, from a patient treated with antithyroid drugs. The V call is TRBV27, the J call TRBJ2-6; D gene uncertain. CDR3 protein: CASSARYSGANVLTF. The CDR3 DNA is TGTGCCAGCAGTGCCAGATACTCTGGGGCCAACGTCCTGACTTTC.